This passage covers 12 T cell receptor beta chains from one sample sequenced in a study of PD-1 blockade in classical Hodgkin lymphoma. Time point in this sample: cycle 4 day 1 (C4D1), after five to seven weeks of nivolumab. After autologous stem cell transplantation all patients relapsed, and prior brentuximab vedotin exposure differed between cohorts. Libraries were prepared by immunoSEQ multiplex PCR; TCRdb keeps only in-frame clonotypes and omits some of them. The sample records fewer than 95,000 clones, over 80% being singletons. The sequencing used peripheral blood mononuclear cells (PBMCs), collected before the fourth cycle of nivolumab. The source of these receptors is a human donor with classical Hodgkin lymphoma.

This sequence joins TRBV23-1 and TRBJ1-3; unclear D gene. TRBV23-1 is noted as an ORF with a role that remains uncertain. The CDR3 loop spans 17 amino acids. Trimming shortened V by 6 bases and J by 0 bases, and 18 bases separated the two germline ends. The CDR3 DNA follows: TGCGCCAGCAGGCCGGAGCCGTTTTCCTACTCTGGAAACACCATATATTTT. This codes for CASRPEPFSYSGNTIYF.

J is TRBJ2-1 and V is TRBV2, with D tentatively TRBD2 (5 bases). V lost 4 bases and J 3 bases, leaving 13 bases between the germline ends. This CDR3 has 15 residues. The V gene's germline CDR1 is SNHLY and CDR2 FYNNEI. The CDR3 sequence: CASSGGLADYNEQFF. CDR3 nucleotides: TGTGCCAGCAGTGGTGGGCTAGCCGACTACAATGAGCAGTTCTTC.

The chain recombines TRBV2 with TRBJ2-3, with no clear D. The CDR3 sequence is 15 residues long. V was pared by 7 bases and J by 3 bases, with 17 bases between. CDR1 and CDR2 from the germline V gene are SNHLY and FYNNEI. The CDR3 DNA is TGTGCCAGCACCAAAAGGGTCCGTACGACAGATACGCAGTATTTT. The encoded protein is CASTKRVRTTDTQYF.

V usage is TRBV7-2 and J usage is TRBJ2-7, with D perhaps matching TRBD1 (5 bases). From germline, CDR1 is SGHTA and CDR2 FQGNSA. V shed 0 bases and J shed 3 bases, with 15 bases lying between them. CDR3 length: 16 residues. This chain's CDR3 is CASSLAGRVRVYEQYF. In DNA form, the CDR3 reads TGTGCCAGCAGCTTAGCGGGAAGGGTCAGGGTCTACGAGCAGTACTTC.

The V call is TRBV6-1, the J call TRBJ1-2; D possibly corresponds to TRBD1 (6 bases). The CDR3 loop spans 14 amino acids. Germline CDR1 and CDR2: MNHNS and SASEGT. Trimming removed 2 bases from V and 2 bases from J, with 9 bases in between. CDR3 protein: CASSEQDSNYGYTF. DNA for the CDR3: TGTGCCAGCAGTGAACAGGACAGCAACTATGGCTACACCTTC.

This sequence joins TRBV5-5 and TRBJ2-4, with a tentative D call TRBD2 (6 bases). Germline V CDR1 and CDR2: SGHKS, YYEKEE (reference sequence). Trimming took off 0 bases at V and 3 bases at J, with 13 bases between the two ends. This CDR3 is built from 16 residues. The DNA for the CDR3 is TGTGCCAGCAGCTTGGAGGCGGGAAGGCTCAAAAACATTCAGTACTTC. Translating gives CASSLEAGRLKNIQYF.

CDR3 protein: CASPHPTSPEVWQYF. CDR3 nucleotide sequence: TGTGCCAGCCCACACCCGACTAGCCCGGAAGTTTGGCAGTACTTC. The chain has TRBV2 and TRBJ2-7; 7 bases agree with TRBD2. The CDR3 covers 15 residues. Trimming took 8 bases from V and 9 from J; bases not matched to a gene: 19. The germline CDR1 and CDR2 sequences are SNHLY and FYNNEI.

This clone turned up a few times. The chain links TRBV5-1 to TRBJ1-1; tentatively, D is TRBD1 (5 bases). There are 12 residues in the CDR3. In germline, CDR1 is SGHRS, CDR2 YFSETQ. The V gene lost 2 bases and the J gene lost 10 bases, with 12 bases spanning the gap. The CDR3 DNA reads as TGCGCCAGCAGCTTCAGTCAGGGATCAGCTTTCTTT. It translates to CASSFSQGSAFF. Supplemented by reference TRBV5-1 and TRBJ1-1, the full variable domain reads KAGVTQTPRYLIKTRGQQVTLSCSPISGHRSVSWYQQTPGQGLQFLFEYFSETQRNKGNFPGRFSGRQFSNSRSEMNVSTLELGDSALYLCASSFSQGSAFFGQGTRLTVV.

This clone was seen only a few times. The V call is TRBV30, the J call TRBJ2-2; 9 nucleotides align to TRBD2. Germline CDR1 and CDR2: GTSNPN and SVGIG (reference sequence). The V and J ends lost 0 bases and 8 bases, in that order; junction bases with no gene match: 1. This CDR3 is 13 amino acids long. CDR3 DNA: TGTGCCTGGAGTGTCCTAGCGGGAGGGGAGCTGTTTTTT. Its protein product is CAWSVLAGGELFF.

The chain employs TRBV5-1 and TRBJ2-7; TRBD2 matches at 8 bases. The V gene end was trimmed by 3 bases and the J gene end by 4 bases; junction bases not matched to a gene: 9. Germline V CDR1 and CDR2: SGHRS, YFSETQ. The CDR3 consists of 15 residues. This CDR3 is CASSSAERELYEQYF. The DNA for the CDR3 is TGCGCCAGCAGCTCCGCCGAGCGGGAGTTATACGAGCAGTACTTC.

The genes are TRBV11-1 and TRBJ2-3, with 7 nucleotides matching TRBD2. This CDR3 contains 16 residues. Germline loops: CDR1 SGHAT, CDR2 FQDESV (reference sequence). V lost 1 base to trimming and J lost 6 bases; unmatched junction nucleotides: 10. The DNA for the CDR3 is TGTGCCAGCAGCTTAGGGGGGGGAGTGTCATCGGATACGCAGTATTTT. Protein: CASSLGGGVSSDTQYF.

This chain joins TRBV5-1 and TRBJ2-2, with D uncertain. Per germline, CDR1 SGHRS and CDR2 YFSETQ. Trimming took off 0 bases at V and 1 base at J, with 7 bases between the two ends. The CDR3 loop spans 15 amino acids. CDR3 amino acids: CASSLVLVNTGELFF. CDR3 DNA: TGCGCCAGCAGCTTGGTGTTAGTGAACACCGGGGAGCTGTTTTTT.